The table lists the clone carrying this TCR beta chain with a few counts. The antigen remains unidentified. This record belongs to a study of cytomegalovirus exposure and HLA in healthy donors. Study-level points and caveats: A later analysis reportedly identified an Asian-associated ancestry cluster as carrying fewer N-insertions than the roughly 720-donor mean.

The primer mix had 60 Vbeta and 13 Jbeta primers. Profiled with immunoSEQ multiplex PCR; TCRdb holds only in-frame clones, not every one. The repertoire holds over 150,000 clones, with roughly 87% as singletons. The sequence was collected from a woman aged 30 to 39 in good health and CMV-seronegative. Sequences were obtained from PBMCs.

The CDR3 spells CASGELWERAEAFF. The CDR3 DNA reads TGTGCCAGCGGGGAGCTCTGGGAGAGAGCTGAAGCTTTCTTT. The rearrangement links TRBV6-6 to TRBJ1-1; no reliable D call. This CDR3 spans 14 amino acids. The V gene lost 8 bases and the J gene lost 6 bases, with 19 bases spanning the gap. CDR1 is MNHNY and CDR2 is SVGAGI in the germline V gene (reference sequence).